The clone carrying this T cell receptor beta chain came up many times. The target antigen is unknown. Trimming took 0 bases from V and 1 from J, leaving 7 bases between them. Germline CDR1 reads SGHTS; CDR2 reads YDEGEE. The CDR3 is 14 residues long. MiXCR, applied by TCRdb to the reads, yields one record per CDR3 protein. The table shows roughly 920,000 distinct CDR3 sequences, with 30% to 40% occurring only once. The sample is drawn from a study of T cell repertoires in cytomegalovirus infection. Points from the study as a whole: Dominating the ex vivo response were HLA-C-restricted CMV-specific TCR beta clonotypes.

This sequence joins TRBV5-8 and TRBJ1-1, with no clear D. This clonotype was obtained from a human donor in good health (CMV status not recorded). Some clones in this sample may be carry-over from other donors' samples. Specimen: cultured CD8+ T cells from PBMCs, collected from culture after CMV antigen stimulation. CDR3 DNA sequence: TGTGCCAGCAGCTTGGTACAGAGGAACACTGAAGCTTTCTTT. It yields the protein CASSLVQRNTEAFF.